Listed below are T cell receptor beta chains from one sample, sequenced in a study of shared clonotypes between healthy human individuals. Clones were read by immunoSEQ multiplex PCR, and TCRdb kept only the in-frame ones, dropping some. The sample holds approximately 530,000 clones, 90% to 97% seen once. The sequencing sample was made of naive CD4+ T cells sorted from blood. The receptors originated from a woman in her thirties in good health. Both conserved end residues are part of each CDR3. A D gene is named only where the DNA matches it firmly. Only some rows state a clone size, as once, few, many or a class for expanded clones.

J: TRBJ1-1
size: NA
V: TRBV27
D: NA
CDR3: CASSLGENTEAFF
DNA: TGTGCCAGCAGTTTAGGGGAGAACACTGAAGCTTTCTTT

J: TRBJ2-3
size: NA
V: TRBV6-4
D: TRBD2
CDR3: CASSSGLAGEDTQYF
DNA: TGTGCCAGCAGTTCCGGACTAGCGGGAGAAGATACGCAGTATTTT

J: TRBJ2-7
size: NA
V: TRBV7-2
D: TRBD2
CDR3: CASSPGAGVGEQYF
DNA: TGTGCCAGCAGCCCCGGGGCGGGAGTAGGGGAGCAGTACTTC

J: TRBJ2-7
size: once
V: TRBV18
D: TRBD1
CDR3: CASSPDRGPGEQYF
DNA: TGTGCCAGCTCACCGGACAGGGGGCCCGGCGAGCAGTACTTC

J: TRBJ1-1
size: NA
V: TRBV5-1
D: TRBD1
CDR3: CASRQGAPTMNTEAFF
DNA: TGCGCCAGCAGACAGGGGGCGCCTACCATGAACACTGAAGCTTTCTTT

J: TRBJ1-1
size: NA
V: TRBV5-4
D: NA
CDR3: CASSLASQGVTEAFF
DNA: TGTGCCAGCAGCTTGGCGAGCCAGGGTGTCACTGAAGCTTTCTTT

J: TRBJ1-1
size: few
V: TRBV4-1
D: NA
CDR3: CASSQPIRVNTEAFF
DNA: TGCGCCAGCAGCCAACCGATCAGGGTGAACACTGAAGCTTTCTTT

J: TRBJ2-7
size: NA
V: TRBV27
D: TRBD2
CDR3: CASRRLAGGLGYEQYF
DNA: TGTGCCAGCAGGAGACTAGCGGGAGGGCTCGGTTACGAGCAGTACTTC

J: TRBJ2-1
size: NA
V: TRBV18
D: TRBD2
CDR3: CASSLAGGSSYNEQFF
DNA: TGTGCCAGCTCCCTAGCGGGCGGCAGCTCCTACAATGAGCAGTTCTTC

J: TRBJ2-1
size: few
V: TRBV5-6
D: TRBD2
CDR3: CASSWGTSGSSYNEQFF
DNA: TGTGCCAGCAGCTGGGGGACTAGCGGGAGCTCCTACAATGAGCAGTTCTTC

J: TRBJ2-1
size: once
V: TRBV2
D: NA
CDR3: CASSGRQGSYNEQFF
DNA: TGTGCCAGCAGTGGAAGGCAGGGCAGCTACAATGAGCAGTTCTTC

J: TRBJ2-1
size: NA
V: TRBV5-1
D: TRBD2
CDR3: CASSPPGLDGNEQFF
DNA: TGCGCCAGCAGCCCTCCCGGACTAGATGGAAATGAGCAGTTCTTC

J: TRBJ1-5
size: NA
V: TRBV5-6
D: NA
CDR3: CASSFSPQHF
DNA: TGTGCCAGCAGCTTCTCGCCCCAGCATTTT

J: TRBJ1-2
size: few
V: TRBV20-1
D: NA
CDR3: CSATPVYGYTF
DNA: TGCAGTGCTACCCCGGTGTATGGCTACACCTTC

J: TRBJ1-4
size: NA
V: TRBV11-2
D: TRBD1
CDR3: CASSTRQGVYEKLFF
DNA: TGTGCCAGCAGCACCCGACAGGGGGTCTATGAAAAACTGTTTTTT

J: TRBJ1-5
size: NA
V: TRBV27
D: TRBD1
CDR3: CASSIRTGVPGQPQHF
DNA: TGTGCCAGCAGTATAAGGACAGGGGTTCCTGGACAGCCCCAGCATTTT

J: TRBJ2-1
size: NA
V: TRBV7-3
D: NA
CDR3: CASSIDDTYNEQFF
DNA: TGTGCCAGCAGCATCGATGACACCTACAATGAGCAGTTCTTC

J: TRBJ2-7
size: NA
V: TRBV6-6
D: TRBD1
CDR3: CASSSGTGMGQYF
DNA: TGTGCCAGCAGTTCCGGGACAGGGATGGGTCAGTACTTC

J: TRBJ1-2
size: NA
V: TRBV2
D: TRBD1
CDR3: CASAATGVSPYGYTF
DNA: TGTGCCAGCGCCGCGACAGGGGTCTCCCCCTATGGCTACACCTTC

J: TRBJ1-2
size: once
V: TRBV14
D: NA
CDR3: CASRFYSF
DNA: TGTGCCAGCAGGTTTTACTCCTTC

J: TRBJ1-1
size: NA
V: TRBV11-3
D: NA
CDR3: CASSFGPRHGAFF
DNA: TGTGCCAGCAGCTTCGGCCCTCGCCATGGAGCTTTCTTT

J: TRBJ2-1
size: NA
V: TRBV10-1
D: TRBD2
CDR3: CASSVSGRREEQFF
DNA: TGCGCCAGCAGTGTTAGCGGGCGCCGGGAGGAGCAGTTCTTC

J: TRBJ2-7
size: NA
V: TRBV7-2
D: NA
CDR3: CASSRDWASYEQYF
DNA: TGTGCCAGCAGTCGGGACTGGGCATCCTACGAGCAGTACTTC